These T cell receptor beta chains were read from a single sample in a study of blood T cell repertoires in COVID-19. Produced via immunoSEQ multiplex PCR; TCRdb's table is partial and in-frame only. This sample has approximately 280,000 clones, with approximately 85% found just once. The sequenced sample was peripheral blood. The receptors derive from a woman in her 70s with acute or convalescent COVID-19. The CDR3 runs from the conserved cysteine through the conserved F or W. The D gene is left open where the match is weak. Rows give clone size only sometimes, using once, few, many, or a class for an expanded clone.

D: TRBD2
size: -
J: TRBJ2-1
V: TRBV9
CDR3: CASSISGVTYNEQFF
DNA: TGTGCCAGCAGCATTAGCGGGGTCACCTACAATGAGCAGTTCTTC

D: TRBD1
size: -
J: TRBJ1-1
V: TRBV2
CDR3: CASSHGQGSTEAFF
DNA: TGTGCCAGCAGTCATGGACAGGGGAGCACTGAAGCTTTCTTT

D: -
size: -
J: TRBJ2-7
V: TRBV2
CDR3: CVSKESSYEQYF
DNA: TGTGTCAGCAAGGAGAGCTCCTACGAGCAGTACTTC

D: TRBD1
size: -
J: TRBJ1-4
V: TRBV2
CDR3: CASSRTGVNEKLFF
DNA: TGTGCCAGCAGCCGGACAGGGGTGAATGAAAAACTGTTTTTT

D: -
size: -
J: TRBJ1-2
V: TRBV3-1/TRBV3-2
CDR3: CASSQQAIYGYTF
DNA: TGTGCCAGCAGCCAACAGGCAATATATGGCTACACCTTC

D: TRBD1
size: -
J: TRBJ1-1
V: TRBV5-1
CDR3: CASSPGGANTEAFF
DNA: TGCGCCAGCAGCCCAGGGGGAGCTAACACTGAAGCTTTCTTT

D: -
size: -
J: TRBJ1-5
V: TRBV18
CDR3: CASSPQGDQPQHF
DNA: TGTGCCAGCTCACCACAGGGAGATCAGCCCCAGCATTTT

D: TRBD1
size: -
J: TRBJ1-1
V: TRBV19
CDR3: CASIRTGRYNTEAFF
DNA: TGTGCCAGTATTCGGACAGGGAGGTACAACACTGAAGCTTTCTTT

D: TRBD1
size: -
J: TRBJ1-2
V: TRBV7-9
CDR3: CASSLLRQGVSGYTF
DNA: TGTGCCAGCAGCTTATTACGACAGGGGGTGTCTGGCTACACCTTC

D: -
size: -
J: TRBJ1-2
V: TRBV5-5
CDR3: CASSLTGRYGYTF
DNA: TGTGCCAGCAGCCTAACAGGGCGGTATGGCTACACCTTC

D: TRBD1
size: -
J: TRBJ1-2
V: TRBV3-1/TRBV3-2
CDR3: CASSPKPGQGGWSNYGYTF
DNA: TGTGCCAGCAGCCCGAAACCGGGACAGGGGGGCTGGAGTAACTATGGCTACACCTTC

D: -
size: -
J: TRBJ2-4
V: TRBV3-1/TRBV3-2
CDR3: CASSPSGDIQYF
DNA: TGTGCCAGCAGCCCCTCGGGGGACATTCAGTACTTC

D: TRBD2
size: -
J: TRBJ2-2
V: TRBV9
CDR3: CASSGLSGGPAGELFF
DNA: TGTGCCAGCAGCGGCCTCTCGGGGGGGCCGGCCGGGGAGCTGTTTTTT

D: TRBD1
size: once
J: TRBJ1-6
V: TRBV18
CDR3: CASSPGTGDSPLHF
DNA: TGTGCCAGCTCGCCCGGGACAGGGGATTCACCCCTCCACTTT

D: -
size: few
J: TRBJ2-7
V: TRBV15
CDR3: CATSRDIQYEQYF
DNA: TGTGCCACCAGCAGAGATATACAATACGAGCAGTACTTC

D: -
size: -
J: TRBJ2-3
V: TRBV5-1
CDR3: CASSRRGFNTDTQYF
DNA: TGCGCCAGCAGCCGACGGGGTTTCAACACAGATACGCAGTATTTT

D: TRBD1
size: -
J: TRBJ2-1
V: TRBV15
CDR3: CATSRGIQGVNNEQFF
DNA: TGTGCCACCAGCAGAGGTATACAGGGGGTAAACAATGAGCAGTTCTTC

D: TRBD2
size: -
J: TRBJ2-7
V: TRBV7-7
CDR3: CASSPIGLAGGSYEQYF
DNA: TGTGCTAGCAGCCCGATTGGGCTAGCGGGAGGTTCCTACGAGCAGTACTTC

D: TRBD1
size: -
J: TRBJ2-1
V: TRBV19
CDR3: CASSRNRDSNNEQFF
DNA: TGTGCCAGTAGTCGTAACCGGGACAGCAACAATGAGCAGTTCTTC

D: -
size: once
J: TRBJ1-1
V: TRBV30
CDR3: CAFLTGLNTEAFF
DNA: TGTGCCTTCTTAACAGGATTGAACACTGAAGCTTTCTTT